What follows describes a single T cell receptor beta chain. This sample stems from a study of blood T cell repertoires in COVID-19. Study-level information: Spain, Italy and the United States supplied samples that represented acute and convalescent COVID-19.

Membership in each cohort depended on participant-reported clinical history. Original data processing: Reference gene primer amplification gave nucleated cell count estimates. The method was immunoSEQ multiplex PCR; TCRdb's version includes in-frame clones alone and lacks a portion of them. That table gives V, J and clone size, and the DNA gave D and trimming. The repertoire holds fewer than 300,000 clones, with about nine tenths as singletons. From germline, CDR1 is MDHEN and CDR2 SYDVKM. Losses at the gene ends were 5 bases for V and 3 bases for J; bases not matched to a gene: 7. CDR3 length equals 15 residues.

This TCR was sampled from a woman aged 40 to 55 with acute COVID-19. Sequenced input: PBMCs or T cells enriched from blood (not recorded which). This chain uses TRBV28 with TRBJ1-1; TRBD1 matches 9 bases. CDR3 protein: CASSRDRVIDTEAFF. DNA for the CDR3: TGTGCCAGCAGTCGGGACAGGGTAATAGACACTGAAGCTTTCTTT. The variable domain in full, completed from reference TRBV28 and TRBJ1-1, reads DVKVTQSSRYLVKRTGEKVFLECVQDMDHENMFWYRQDPGLGLRLIYFSYDVKMKEKGDIPEGYSVSREKKERFSLILESASTNQTSMYLCASSRDRVIDTEAFFGQGTRLTVV.